Listed here is a single T cell receptor (beta chain). Only in-frame clones appear in the TCRdb table, and some are missing; sequencing was by immunoSEQ multiplex PCR. The repertoire includes 75,000 to 100,000 clones, roughly 90% of them detected once, and more than 8.5% sits in the top ten. In germline, CDR1 is SGHDN, CDR2 FVKESK. Trimming took 3 bases from V and 2 from J, leaving 10 bases between them. CDR3 length equals 14 residues. The sample is drawn from a study of OX40 agonist ivuxolimab in advanced cancers. The starting material was CD4+ or CD8+ T cells sorted from blood, obtained in a trial of the OX40 agonist ivuxolimab. The source is an adult with an advanced solid tumor such as melanoma, head and neck, liver or kidney cancer. This chain links TRBV14 with TRBJ2-5; a weak D match, TRBD1 (5 bases). The CDR3 loop is CASSHGAWQETQYF. The CDR3 coding sequence is TGTGCCAGCAGCCATGGGGCTTGGCAAGAGACCCAGTACTTC.